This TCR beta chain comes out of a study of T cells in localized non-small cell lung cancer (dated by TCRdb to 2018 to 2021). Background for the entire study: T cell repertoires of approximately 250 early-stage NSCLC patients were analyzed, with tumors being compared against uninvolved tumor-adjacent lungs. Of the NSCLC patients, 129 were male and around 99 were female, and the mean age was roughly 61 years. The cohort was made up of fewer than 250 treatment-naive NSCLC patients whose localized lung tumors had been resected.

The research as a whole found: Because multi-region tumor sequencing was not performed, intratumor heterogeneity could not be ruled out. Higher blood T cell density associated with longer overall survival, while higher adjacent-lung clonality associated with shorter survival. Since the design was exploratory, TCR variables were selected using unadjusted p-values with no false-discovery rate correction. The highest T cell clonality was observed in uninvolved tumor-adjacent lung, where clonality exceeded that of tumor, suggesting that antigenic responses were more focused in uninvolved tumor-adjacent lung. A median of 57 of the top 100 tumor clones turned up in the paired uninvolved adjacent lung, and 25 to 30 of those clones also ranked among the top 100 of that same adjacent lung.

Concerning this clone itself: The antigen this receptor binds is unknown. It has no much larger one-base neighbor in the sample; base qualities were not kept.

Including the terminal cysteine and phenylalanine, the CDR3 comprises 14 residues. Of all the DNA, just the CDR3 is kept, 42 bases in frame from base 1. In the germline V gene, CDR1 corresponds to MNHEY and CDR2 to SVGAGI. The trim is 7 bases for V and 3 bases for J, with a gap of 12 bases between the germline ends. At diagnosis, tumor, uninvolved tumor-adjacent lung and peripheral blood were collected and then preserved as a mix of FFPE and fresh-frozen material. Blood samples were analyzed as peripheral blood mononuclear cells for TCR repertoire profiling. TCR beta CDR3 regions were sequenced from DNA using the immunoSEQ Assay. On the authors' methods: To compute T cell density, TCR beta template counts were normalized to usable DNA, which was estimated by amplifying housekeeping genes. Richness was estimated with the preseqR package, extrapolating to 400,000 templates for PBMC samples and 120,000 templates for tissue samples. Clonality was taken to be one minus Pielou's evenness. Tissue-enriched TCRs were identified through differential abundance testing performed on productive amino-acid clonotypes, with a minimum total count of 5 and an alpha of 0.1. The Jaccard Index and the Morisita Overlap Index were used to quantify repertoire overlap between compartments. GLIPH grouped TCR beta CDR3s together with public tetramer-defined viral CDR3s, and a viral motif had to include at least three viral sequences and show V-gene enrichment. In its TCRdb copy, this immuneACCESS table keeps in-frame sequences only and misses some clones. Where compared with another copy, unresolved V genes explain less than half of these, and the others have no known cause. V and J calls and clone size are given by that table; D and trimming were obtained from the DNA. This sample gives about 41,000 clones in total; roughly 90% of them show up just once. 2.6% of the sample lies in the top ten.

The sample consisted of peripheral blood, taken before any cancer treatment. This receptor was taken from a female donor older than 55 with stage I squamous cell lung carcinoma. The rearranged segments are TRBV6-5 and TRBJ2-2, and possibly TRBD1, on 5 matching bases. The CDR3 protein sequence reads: CASTRTPDTGELFF. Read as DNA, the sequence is TGTGCCAGCACCCGGACACCCGACACCGGGGAGCTGTTTTTT.